A selection of T cell receptor beta chains follows, all from one sample in a study of ipilimumab plus nivolumab after autologous stem cell transplantation. Clones were sequenced by immunoSEQ multiplex PCR, and TCRdb holds only the in-frame ones, with some missing. The table lists fewer than 3,500 clones, around three quarters of them singletons. The sequences come from PBMCs, collected in a trial of ipilimumab plus nivolumab as post-transplant consolidation. Source of these receptors: a male donor with primary mediastinal lymphoma. Both conserved end residues are part of each CDR3. A D gene is named only where the DNA matches it firmly. For some rows the clone size is stated as once, few or many, or as a class when expanded; others skip it.

TRBV7-3	.	few	TRBJ1-5	CASTLTTAGQPQHF	TGTGCCAGCACCCTAACGACAGCAGGTCAGCCCCAGCATTTT
TRBV7-8	.	.	TRBJ2-7	CASSLGTPPYEQYF	TGTGCCAGCAGCTTAGGGACGCCTCCCTACGAGCAGTACTTC
TRBV5-1	.	once	TRBJ1-3	CASSLEQGRGNTIYF	TGCGCCAGCAGCTTGGAGCAGGGAAGAGGAAACACCATATATTTT
TRBV4-1	TRBD2	few	TRBJ2-1	CASSVGLAGEQFF	TGCGCCAGCAGCGTAGGACTAGCGGGTGAGCAGTTCTTC